This TCR beta chain was documented in a study of T cells in Graves' hyperthyroidism and ophthalmopathy. Study at large: Peripheral blood was drawn at first diagnosis, prior to all treatment.

This clonotype has at least ten counts. The antigen remains unidentified. The junction had 16 bases not matched to a gene; V was cut back by 6 bases and J by 7 bases. CDR1 is SNHLY and CDR2 is FYNNEI in the germline V gene. This CDR3 contains 16 residues. RNA transcripts served as the template for amplifying TCR beta CDR3 regions. When the TCR CDR3 underwent first-round RT-PCR, the HTBI primer set was used. TCRdb redid the calling of the multiplex PCR reads with MiXCR, one entry per CDR3 protein. Among roughly 800,000 distinct CDR3 sequences listed, 38% were seen once. Findings and caveats of the study: Most thyroid-expanded clonotypes above 0.001 were also found in blood. A model of 13 V-J features distinguished ophthalmopathy from stable hyperthyroidism.

The chain has TRBV2 and TRBJ2-7, with TRBD2 matching 9 bases. Sequences were obtained from blood. The sequence derives from a man aged 18 to 30 with Graves' hyperthyroidism. The DNA of the CDR3 is TGTGCCAGCAGCCCTGGCCCTCGCGGGAGGGCCGAAGAGCAGTACTTC. It translates to CASSPGPRGRAEEQYF.